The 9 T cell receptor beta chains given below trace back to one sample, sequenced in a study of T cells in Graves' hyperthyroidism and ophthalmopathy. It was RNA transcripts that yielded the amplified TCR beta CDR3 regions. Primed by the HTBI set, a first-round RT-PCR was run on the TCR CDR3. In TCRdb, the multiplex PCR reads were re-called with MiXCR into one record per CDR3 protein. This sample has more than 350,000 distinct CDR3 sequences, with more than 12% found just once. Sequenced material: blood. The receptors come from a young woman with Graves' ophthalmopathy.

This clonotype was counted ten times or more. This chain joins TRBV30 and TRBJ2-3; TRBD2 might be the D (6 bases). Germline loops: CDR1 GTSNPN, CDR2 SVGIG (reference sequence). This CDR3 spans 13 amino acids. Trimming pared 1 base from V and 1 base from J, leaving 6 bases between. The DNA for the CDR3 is TGTGCCTGGAGTGGCGGGGGCACAGATACGCAGTATTTT. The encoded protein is CAWSGGGTDTQYF.

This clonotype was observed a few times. The CDR3 region has the DNA TGTGCCAGCAGTGGAGGGGACAGGGGAGGCTATGGCTACACCTTC. As protein: CASSGGDRGGYGYTF. The chain links TRBV6-1 to TRBJ1-2, with 10 positions matching TRBD1. CDR1 and CDR2 (germline): MNHNS, SASEGT. The trim removed 4 bases at V and 4 bases at J, leaving 6 bases unmatched. CDR3 length: 15 amino acids.

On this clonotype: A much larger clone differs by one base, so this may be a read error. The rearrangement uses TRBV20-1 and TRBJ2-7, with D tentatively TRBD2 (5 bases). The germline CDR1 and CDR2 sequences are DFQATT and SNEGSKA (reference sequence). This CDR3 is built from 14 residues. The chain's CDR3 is CSASSGSSSYEQCF. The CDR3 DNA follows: TGCAGTGCTAGCTCGGGGTCCAGCTCCTACGAGCAGTGCTTC.

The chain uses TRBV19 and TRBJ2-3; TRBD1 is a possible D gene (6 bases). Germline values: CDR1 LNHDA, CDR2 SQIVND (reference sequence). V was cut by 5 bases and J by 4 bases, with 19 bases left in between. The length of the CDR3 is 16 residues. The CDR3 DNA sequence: TGTGCCAGTAGTCTCTACGACAGGTCACGCGCAGATACGCAGTATTTT. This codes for CASSLYDRSRADTQYF.

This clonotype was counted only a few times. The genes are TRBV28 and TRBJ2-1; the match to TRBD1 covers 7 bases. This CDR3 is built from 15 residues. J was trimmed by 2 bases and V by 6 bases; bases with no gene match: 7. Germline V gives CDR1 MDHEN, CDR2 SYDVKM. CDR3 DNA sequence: TGTGCCAGCAGCCGAGGACAGGTCACCTACAATGAGCAGTTCTTC. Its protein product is CASSRGQVTYNEQFF. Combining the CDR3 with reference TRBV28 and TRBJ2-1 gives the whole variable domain DVKVTQSSRYLVKRTGEKVFLECVQDMDHENMFWYRQDPGLGLRLIYFSYDVKMKEKGDIPEGYSVSREKKERFSLILESASTNQTSMYLCASSRGQVTYNEQFFGPGTRLTVL.

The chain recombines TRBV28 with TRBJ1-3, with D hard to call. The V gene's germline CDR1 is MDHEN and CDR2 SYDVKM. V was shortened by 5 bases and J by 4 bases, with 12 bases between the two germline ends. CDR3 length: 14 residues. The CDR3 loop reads CASSTTATGNTIYF. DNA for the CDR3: TGTGCCAGCAGTACGACCGCGACCGGAAACACCATATATTTT. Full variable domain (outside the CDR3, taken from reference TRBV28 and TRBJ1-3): DVKVTQSSRYLVKRTGEKVFLECVQDMDHENMFWYRQDPGLGLRLIYFSYDVKMKEKGDIPEGYSVSREKKERFSLILESASTNQTSMYLCASSTTATGNTIYFGEGSWLTVV.

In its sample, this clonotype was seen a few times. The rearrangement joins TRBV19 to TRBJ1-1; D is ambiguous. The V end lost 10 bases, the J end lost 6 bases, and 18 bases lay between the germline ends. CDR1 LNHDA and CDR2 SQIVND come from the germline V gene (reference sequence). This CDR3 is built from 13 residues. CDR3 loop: CATSGVGKAEAFF. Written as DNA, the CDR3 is TGTGCCACCTCTGGGGTTGGAAAGGCTGAAGCTTTCTTT.

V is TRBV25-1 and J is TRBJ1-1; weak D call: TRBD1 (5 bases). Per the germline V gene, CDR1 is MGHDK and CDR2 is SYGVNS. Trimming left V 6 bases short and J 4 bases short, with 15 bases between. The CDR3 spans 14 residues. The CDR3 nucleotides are TGTGCCAGCAGGAAGGGGTACGGGAGCACTGAAGCTTTCTTT. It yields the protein CASRKGYGSTEAFF.

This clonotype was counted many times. The CDR3 here is CASSYKAGDYNEQFF. In nucleotides, the CDR3 is TGTGCCAGCAGCTATAAAGCGGGGGACTACAATGAGCAGTTCTTC. The J gene is TRBJ2-1, the V gene TRBV7-2, with 8 bases aligning to TRBD2. This CDR3 spans 15 amino acids. J was trimmed by 3 bases and V by 4 bases; bases with no gene match: 5. Germline V gene lookup returns CDR1 SGHTA and CDR2 FQGNSA.